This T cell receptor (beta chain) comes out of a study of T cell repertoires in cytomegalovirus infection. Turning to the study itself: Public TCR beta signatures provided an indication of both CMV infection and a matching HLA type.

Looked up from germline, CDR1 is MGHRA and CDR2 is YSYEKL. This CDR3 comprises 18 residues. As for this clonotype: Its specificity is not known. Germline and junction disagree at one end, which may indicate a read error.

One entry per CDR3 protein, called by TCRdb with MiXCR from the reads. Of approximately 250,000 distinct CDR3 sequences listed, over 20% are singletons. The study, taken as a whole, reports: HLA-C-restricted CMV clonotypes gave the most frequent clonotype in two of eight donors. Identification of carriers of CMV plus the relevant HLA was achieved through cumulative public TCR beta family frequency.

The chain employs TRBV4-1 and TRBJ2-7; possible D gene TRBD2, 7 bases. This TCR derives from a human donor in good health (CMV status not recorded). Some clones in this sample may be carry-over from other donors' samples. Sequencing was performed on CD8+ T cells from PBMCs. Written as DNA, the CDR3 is TGTGCCAGCAGCCAAGAGGGGGGGGGGGAAGGCCTCTCCTACGAGCAGTACTTC. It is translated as CASSQEGGGEGLSYEQYF.